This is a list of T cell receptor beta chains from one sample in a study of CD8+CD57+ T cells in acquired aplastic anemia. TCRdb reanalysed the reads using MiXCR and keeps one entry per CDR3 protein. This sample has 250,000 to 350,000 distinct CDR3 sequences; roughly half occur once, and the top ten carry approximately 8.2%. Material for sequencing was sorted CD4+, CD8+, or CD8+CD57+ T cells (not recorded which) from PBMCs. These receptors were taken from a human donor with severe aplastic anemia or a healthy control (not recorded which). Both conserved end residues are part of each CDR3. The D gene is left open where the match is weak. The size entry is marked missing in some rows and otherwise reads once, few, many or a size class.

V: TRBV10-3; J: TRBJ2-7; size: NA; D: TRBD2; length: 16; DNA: TGTGCCATCAGTGAGTCGGTGAGCGGGAGTCGCTACGAGCAGTACTTC; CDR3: CAISESVSGSRYEQYF
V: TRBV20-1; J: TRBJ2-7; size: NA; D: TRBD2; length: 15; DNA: TGCAGTGCTAGAGATCTCCGGACTAGCGGGAGAGAGGAATACTTC; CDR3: CSARDLRTSGREEYF
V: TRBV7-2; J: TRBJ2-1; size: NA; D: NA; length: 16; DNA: TGTGCCAGCAGTCTCGGTAGCAGTGACCCATACAATGAGCAGTTCTTC; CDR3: CASSLGSSDPYNEQFF
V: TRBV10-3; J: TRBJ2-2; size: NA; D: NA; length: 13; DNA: TGTGCCATCAGTGAGGTAGACACCGGGGAGCTGTTTTTT; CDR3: CAISEVDTGELFF
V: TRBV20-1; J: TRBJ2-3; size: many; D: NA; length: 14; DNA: TGCAGTGCTTCCCACCGGGACCAGCAAGATACGCAGTATTTT; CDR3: CSASHRDQQDTQYF
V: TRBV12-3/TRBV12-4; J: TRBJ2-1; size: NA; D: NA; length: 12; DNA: TGTGCCAGCAGTAAACAGGGAAATGAGCAGTTCTTC; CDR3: CASSKQGNEQFF
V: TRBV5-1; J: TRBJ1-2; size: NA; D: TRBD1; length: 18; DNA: TGCGCCAGCAGCTGGGGGACAGGGCAGGGGGTAATAGTGGATGGTTACACCTTC; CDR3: CASSWGTGQGVIVDGYTF
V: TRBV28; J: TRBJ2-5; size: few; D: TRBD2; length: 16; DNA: TGTGCCAGCAGTTTTAGTAGCGGGGTGCTCCAAGAGACCCAGTACTTC; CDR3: CASSFSSGVLQETQYF
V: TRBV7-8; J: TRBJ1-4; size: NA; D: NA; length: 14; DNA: TGTGCCAGCAGCTTAGAACAGGGTGGGGAAAAACTGTTTTTT; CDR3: CASSLEQGGEKLFF
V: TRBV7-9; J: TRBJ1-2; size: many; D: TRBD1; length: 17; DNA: TGTGCCAGCAGCTTAGCCGGGACAGCATACAGACGTGATGGCTACACCTTC; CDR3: CASSLAGTAYRRDGYTF
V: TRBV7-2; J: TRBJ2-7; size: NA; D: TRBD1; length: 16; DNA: TGTGCCAGCAGCTTGAGGGACAGAGGGACCTGCTACGAGCAGTACTTC; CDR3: CASSLRDRGTCYEQYF
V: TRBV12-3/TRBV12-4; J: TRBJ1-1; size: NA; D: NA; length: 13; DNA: TGTGCCAGCAGTCTCATCATGAACACTGAAGCTTTCTTT; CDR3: CASSLIMNTEAFF
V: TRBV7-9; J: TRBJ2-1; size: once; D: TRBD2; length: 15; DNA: TGTGCCAGCAGTATTAGCGGGGGGCCCTACAATGAGCAGTTCTTC; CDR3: CASSISGGPYNEQFF
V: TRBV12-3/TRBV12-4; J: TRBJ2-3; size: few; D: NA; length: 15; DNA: TGTGCCAGCAGTTTAGGGGTACTGAGCACAGATACGCAGTATTTT; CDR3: CASSLGVLSTDTQYF
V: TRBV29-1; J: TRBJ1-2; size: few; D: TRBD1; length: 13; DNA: TGCAGCGTACGCTCGCCGACAGGGCCCGGCTACACCTTC; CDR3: CSVRSPTGPGYTF
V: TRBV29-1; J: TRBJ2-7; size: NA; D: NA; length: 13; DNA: TGCAGCGCCGAGACAGGACAGAGATACGAGCAGTACTTC; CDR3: CSAETGQRYEQYF
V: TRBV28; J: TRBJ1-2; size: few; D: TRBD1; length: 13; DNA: TGTGCCAGCATTACACAGGGGAACTATGGCTACACCTTC; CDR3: CASITQGNYGYTF